Below are 27 T cell receptor beta chains sequenced from a single sample in a study of blood T cell repertoires in COVID-19 (dated by TCRdb to 2020 to 2022). The library was obtained by the immunoSEQ multiplex PCR assay. TCRdb holds this immuneACCESS table with in-frame rearrangements only. Some clones are missing; in checked studies, unresolved V genes explain under half, and the rest has no known cause. The sample contains around 700,000 clones, 70% to 90% of them found a single time. Of the sample, roughly 0.25% falls within the top ten clones. The material sequenced was peripheral blood. The source is a woman aged 18-35 years with acute or convalescent COVID-19.

The V call is TRBV10-3, the J call TRBJ1-2, with D possibly TRBD1 on 6 matching bases. With 4 bases removed from V and 8 bases from J, the gap between germline ends came to 20 bases. Germline CDR1 and CDR2: ENHRY and SYGVKD. The CDR3 covers 15 residues. The chain's CDR3 is CAISGLEQGIQGYTF. The DNA of the CDR3 is TGTGCCATCAGTGGTTTAGAACAGGGAATCCAGGGCTACACCTTC.

The DNA for the CDR3 is TGCGCCAGCAGCCCGTCGAGGGCGGGAGATTACAATGAGCAGTTCTTC. This sequence encodes CASSPSRAGDYNEQFF. The chain links TRBV5-1 to TRBJ2-1, with 7 bases identical to TRBD2. This CDR3 has 16 amino acids. V was clipped by 4 bases and J by 4 bases; unmatched bases: 11. Germline assignment: CDR1 SGHRS and CDR2 YFSETQ.

The chain has TRBV18 and TRBJ1-2, with 7 bases identical to TRBD1. CDR1 and CDR2 (germline): KGHSH, LQKENI. The V and J ends lost 0 bases and 4 bases, in that order; junction bases with no gene match: 8. This CDR3 contains 16 residues. This CDR3 is CASSPPGTVSSYGYTF. CDR3 DNA sequence: TGTGCCAGCTCACCACCTGGGACAGTGAGCTCCTATGGCTACACCTTC.

The chain carries TRBV12-3 or TRBV12-4 and TRBJ1-3, with unresolved D. This CDR3 is 13 amino acids long. Trimming removed 2 bases at V and 5 bases at J, with 7 bases between. CDR3 bases: TGTGCCAGCAGTTTAAATCTTCGAAACACCATATATTTT. This codes for CASSLNLRNTIYF.

V usage is TRBV6-5 and J usage is TRBJ1-1; maybe TRBD1 (6 bases). The CDR3 has 15 amino acids. The V end was cut by 7 bases, the J end by 1 base, with 16 bases between. Germline V gene sequence: CDR1 MNHEY, CDR2 SVGAGI. This chain's CDR3 is CASKWYRERNTEAFF. In DNA, the CDR3 is TGTGCCAGCAAATGGTACAGGGAGAGGAACACTGAAGCTTTCTTT.

The chain couples TRBV12-3 or TRBV12-4 to TRBJ1-1; D remains ambiguous. The CDR3 consists of 12 residues. Between the trimmed V and J ends, which lost 4 bases and 7 bases, there was a span of 10 bases. The CDR3 bases are TGTGCCAGCAGTTATGAGGTTAGTGAAGCTTTCTTT. Its protein product is CASSYEVSEAFF.

The chain links TRBV6-5 to TRBJ2-7; D unresolved. Germline CDR1 reads MNHEY; CDR2 reads SVGAGI. CDR3 length: 15 residues. The ends were cut back, 0 bases at V and 0 bases at J, with 9 bases in the middle. DNA of the CDR3: TGTGCCAGCAGTTACTCGAGTCCCTCCTCCTACGAGCAGTACTTC. Translation gives CASSYSSPSSYEQYF.

This chain joins TRBV27 and TRBJ1-1; 8 nucleotides align to TRBD1. The CDR3 has 13 residues. Germline lookup yields CDR1 MNHEY and CDR2 SMNVEV (reference sequence). V lost 5 bases and J lost 8; bases outside the gene matches: 7. In nucleotides, the CDR3 is TGTGCCAGCAGTCAGGGACAGGACTGGGAAGCTTTCTTT. Its translation: CASSQGQDWEAFF.

The rearrangement links TRBV7-2 to TRBJ2-5, with D perhaps matching TRBD2 (5 bases). The ends were cut back, 1 base at V and 1 base at J, with 10 bases in the middle. Germline CDR1 SGHTA, CDR2 FQGNSA. This CDR3 is built from 15 residues. The CDR3 is CASSLVLRAQETQYF. The CDR3 nucleotides are TGTGCCAGCAGCTTAGTGTTGAGGGCCCAAGAGACCCAGTACTTC.

The chain carries TRBV5-1 and TRBJ1-5; 12 bases agree with TRBD1. V lost 3 bases to trimming and J lost 3 bases; unmatched junction nucleotides: 7. CDR3 length: 17 residues. The V gene's germline CDR1 is SGHRS and CDR2 YFSETQ. CDR3 in amino acids: CASSYEPGQGANQPQHF. CDR3 nucleotide sequence: TGCGCCAGCAGCTACGAACCGGGACAGGGGGCCAATCAGCCCCAGCATTTT.

The genes are TRBV19 and TRBJ2-1; D possibly corresponds to TRBD1 (5 bases). V lost 3 bases to trimming and J lost 5 bases, with 11 bases between them. The CDR3 runs to 14 residues. CDR1 and CDR2 (germline): LNHDA, SQIVND (reference sequence). The CDR3 sequence is CASSMGLQDNEQFF. The CDR3, as DNA: TGTGCCAGTAGTATGGGATTACAGGACAATGAGCAGTTCTTC.

This clone was recorded only once. The chain carries TRBV7-2 and TRBJ2-2, with D possibly being TRBD1 (7 bases). This CDR3 is 15 amino acids long. The V gene lost 8 bases and the J gene lost 5 bases, with 18 bases spanning the gap. In germline, CDR1 is SGHTA, CDR2 FQGNSA. The CDR3 DNA reads TGTGCCAGCCGGGACAGCCAGGGAGGTACCGGGGAGCTGTTTTTT. This encodes CASRDSQGGTGELFF.

The chain joins TRBV7-2 to TRBJ1-2; no definite D call. Germline V gene lookup returns CDR1 SGHTA and CDR2 FQGNSA. This CDR3 contains 13 residues. V lost 5 bases, J lost 8 bases, and 15 bases lay in between. CDR3 in DNA: TGTGCCAGCAGCCCTGCGGGCTGGAGAGGCTACACCTTC. This encodes CASSPAGWRGYTF.

The V gene is TRBV11-2, the J gene TRBJ2-7; 9 positions agree with TRBD1. Germline loops: CDR1 SGHAT, CDR2 FQNNGV. The CDR3 extends over 14 amino acids. The J segment lost 2 bases and the V segment lost 6 bases, leaving 5 bases of the junction unmatched. DNA for the CDR3: TGTGCCAGCAGATTGACAGGGGGTGCCTACGAGCAGTACTTC. Translated: CASRLTGGAYEQYF.

This chain uses TRBV4-2 with TRBJ2-7; 8 bases align to TRBD1. After removal of 4 bases from V and 7 bases from J, the junction contained 12 bases not matched to a gene. Germline loops: CDR1 LGHNA, CDR2 YNFKEQ. The CDR3 is 15 amino acids. In DNA, the CDR3 is TGTGCCAGCAGCCGCTACGAGACAGGGGATAGAGAGCAGTACTTC. It translates to CASSRYETGDREQYF.

In this sample, this clone turned up once. The genes are TRBV11-2 and TRBJ1-2; a possible D gene is TRBD1 (6 bases). Per germline, CDR1 SGHAT and CDR2 FQNNGV. Trimming took 1 base from V and 2 from J, leaving 8 bases between them. There are 14 residues in the CDR3. The CDR3 loop reads CASSLAQGNYGYTF. The DNA of the CDR3 is TGTGCCAGCAGCTTAGCGCAGGGGAACTATGGCTACACCTTC.

The rearrangement uses TRBV24-1 and TRBJ1-5; no firm D call. Germline V gives CDR1 KGHDR, CDR2 SFDVKD. The CDR3 has 13 amino acids. V lost 5 bases, J lost 3 bases, and 7 bases lay in between. The CDR3 DNA reads as TGTGCCACCAGTGCGGGATTCAATCAGCCCCAGCATTTT. Its translation: CATSAGFNQPQHF.

The V call is TRBV13, the J call TRBJ1-1, with a weak D call TRBD1 (5 bases). The ends were cut back, 3 bases at V and 3 bases at J, with 11 bases in the middle. The CDR3 runs 14 residues. Germline CDR1 PRHDT, CDR2 FYEKMQ (reference sequence). CDR3 region: CASSFQGLYTEAFF. CDR3 nucleotide sequence: TGTGCCAGCAGCTTTCAGGGTTTATACACTGAAGCTTTCTTT. The whole variable domain, remainder taken from reference TRBV13 and TRBJ1-1, is AAGVIQSPRHLIKEKRETATLKCYPIPRHDTVYWYQQGPGQDPQFLISFYEKMQSDKGSIPDRFSAQQFSDYHSELNMSSLELGDSALYFCASSFQGLYTEAFFGQGTRLTVV.

On this clone itself: The same CDR3 arises from other DNA sequences in this sample as well. V gene TRBV29-1 combines with J gene TRBJ1-2, with TRBD1 matching over 9 bases. Losses at the gene ends were 6 bases for V and 5 bases for J; bases not matched to a gene: 7. CDR3 length: 13 residues. CDR1 and CDR2 (germline): SQVTM, ANQGSEA. The CDR3 is CSVATGTGYGYTF. The CDR3 DNA reads as TGCAGCGTCGCAACCGGGACAGGGTATGGCTACACCTTC. The full variable domain, completed using reference TRBV29-1 and TRBJ1-2, is SAVISQKPSRDICQRGTSLTIQCQVDSQVTMMFWYRQQPGQSLTLIATANQGSEATYESGFVIDKFPISRPNLTFSTLTVSNMSPEDSSIYLCSVATGTGYGYTFGSGTRLTVV.

The chain joins TRBV3-1 (or the pseudogene TRBV3-2) to TRBJ1-1; 9 bases match TRBD1. Trimming at V came to 4 bases and at J to 1 base, leaving 16 bases not matched to a gene. This CDR3 contains 19 residues. From germline, CDR1 is LGHDT and CDR2 YNNKEL (reference sequence). CDR3 region: CASSPHRDRVLRANTEAFF. DNA of the CDR3: TGTGCCAGCAGCCCCCACCGGGACAGGGTGCTTAGAGCGAACACTGAAGCTTTCTTT.

The sample holds one count of this clone. The chain's CDR3 is CASSVRGSVLAGNTIYF. The CDR3 DNA sequence: TGTGCCAGCAGCGTACGCGGCAGTGTCTTAGCTGGAAACACCATATATTTT. The chain joins TRBV9 to TRBJ1-3; D gene uncertain. The CDR3 sequence is 17 residues long. V was shortened by 1 base and J by 2 bases, with 16 bases between the two germline ends. Germline V lookup: CDR1 SGDLS, CDR2 YYNGEE. The whole variable domain, remainder taken from reference TRBV9 and TRBJ1-3, is DSGVTQTPKHLITATGQRVTLRCSPRSGDLSVYWYQQSLDQGLQFLIQYYNGEERAKGNILERFSAQQFPDLHSELNLSSLELGDSALYFCASSVRGSVLAGNTIYFGEGSWLTVV.

The chain uses TRBV10-1 and TRBJ2-2; D is unresolved. Trimming removed 4 bases from V and 6 bases from J, with 9 bases in between. From germline, CDR1 is WNHNN and CDR2 SYGVQD (reference sequence). CDR3 length equals 13 residues. In nucleotides, the CDR3 is TGCGCCAGCAGTGGGCTAGTATCCGGGGAGCTGTTTTTT. Its translation: CASSGLVSGELFF.

The chain joins TRBV11-2 to TRBJ2-5; D gene ambiguous. The CDR3 contains 14 residues. The V end was cut by 4 bases, the J end by 5 bases, with 14 bases between. Germline V CDR1 and CDR2: SGHAT, FQNNGV. The CDR3 DNA reads TGTGCCAGCAGCTCCCCGGCGAGGAAGGAGACCCAGTACTTC. Translation: CASSSPARKETQYF.

The J gene is TRBJ2-7, the V gene TRBV4-2, with 8 bases identical to TRBD1. The trim removed 4 bases at V and 6 bases at J, leaving 8 bases unmatched. This CDR3 has 14 amino acids. The germline V gene encodes CDR1 LGHNA and CDR2 YNFKEQ. The CDR3 region is CASSPDKGQAEQYF. CDR3 DNA: TGTGCCAGCAGCCCAGATAAGGGACAGGCCGAGCAGTACTTC.

The gene calls are TRBV29-1 and TRBJ2-3, with a tentative D call TRBD2 (6 bases). Trimming shortened V by 8 bases and J by 3 bases, and 24 bases separated the two germline ends. The CDR3 is 16 amino acids. Germline assignment: CDR1 SQVTM and CDR2 ANQGSEA. CDR3 residues: CSTVGMGLLYTDTQYF. CDR3 bases: TGCAGCACCGTTGGCATGGGACTTTTATATACAGATACGCAGTATTTT.

The chain is built from TRBV2 and TRBJ2-7; 7 bases align to TRBD2. Trimming at V came to 5 bases and at J to 0 bases, leaving 4 bases not matched to a gene. This CDR3 region has 14 residues. CDR1 is SNHLY and CDR2 is FYNNEI in the germline V gene. The CDR3 nucleotides read TGTGCCAGCAGTCCGCTAGCGGCCTCCTACGAGCAGTACTTC. Encoded protein: CASSPLAASYEQYF.

The rearrangement links TRBV19 to TRBJ1-1; 9 bases fit TRBD1. Germline values: CDR1 LNHDA, CDR2 SQIVND (reference sequence). V was pared by 6 bases and J by 4 bases, with 9 bases of the junction left unmatched. The CDR3 is 15 amino acids. The CDR3 protein is CASSPQGTGSTEAFF. The CDR3 coding sequence is TGTGCCAGTAGCCCCCAGGGGACAGGGAGCACTGAAGCTTTCTTT.